These T cell receptor beta chains were read from a single sample in a study of cytomegalovirus exposure and HLA in healthy donors. Assay: immunoSEQ multiplex PCR; the TCRdb copy retains only in-frame clones and omits some. The sample lists 65,000 to 75,000 clones, around 63% occurring once. Sequenced sample: PBMCs. The source is a woman in her twenties or thirties in good health and CMV-seronegative. Each CDR3 is given with its conserved first and last residue. D genes are given only for firm matches. Only part of the rows carry a size: once, few, many, or a class if the clone is expanded.

once,.,TRBV5-1,TRBJ1-1,TGCGCCAGCAGACTGACAGAAAAGAACACTGAAGCTTTCTTT,CASRLTEKNTEAFF
.,.,TRBV7-9,TRBJ1-4,TGTGCCAGCAGCTTAGTATCGGCTAATGAAAAACTGTTTTTT,CASSLVSANEKLFF
.,.,TRBV7-9,TRBJ1-2,TGTTCCAGCAGCTTGAGGGGGTACGGCTACACCTTC,CSSSLRGYGYTF
.,.,TRBV7-3,TRBJ1-1,TGTGCCAGCAGCTTACTACAGGAACCTATGAACACTGAAGCTTTCTTT,CASSLLQEPMNTEAFF
.,.,TRBV2,TRBJ2-4,TGTGCCAGCAGTCGCACTGTATTTGCCATTCAGTACTTC,CASSRTVFAIQYF
.,TRBD2,TRBV11-1,TRBJ2-1,TGTGCCAGCAGCTTGGGGCGGGGGGGCCTTAATGAGCAGTTCTTC,CASSLGRGGLNEQFF
.,TRBD1,TRBV19,TRBJ1-5,TGTGCCAGTAGTATTGGGACAGGTCCTCTCAATCAGCCCCAGCATTTT,CASSIGTGPLNQPQHF
.,TRBD2,TRBV11-1,TRBJ2-5,TGTGCCAGCAGATCGAGACTAGCCCAGACCCAGTACTTC,CASRSRLAQTQYF
.,.,TRBV19,TRBJ1-5,TGTGCCAGTAGTTTACAGGGTACCTGGAACAATCAGCCCCAGCATTTT,CASSLQGTWNNQPQHF
.,TRBD2,TRBV5-1,TRBJ2-1,TGCGCCAGCAGAAGGACTAGCGGGGACAATGAGCAGTTCTTC,CASRRTSGDNEQFF
few,.,TRBV2,TRBJ1-1,TGTGCCACCGAGGGTGAGAACACTGAAGCTTTCTTT,CATEGENTEAFF
few,.,TRBV10-3,TRBJ2-7,TGTGCCATCAGTGAGTCTGGGGCCGGCTTGGGGGAGCAGTACTTC,CAISESGAGLGEQYF
.,TRBD2,TRBV15,TRBJ2-5,TGTGCCACCAGAGCCCAGGGACTAGCGGAGACCCAGTACTTC,CATRAQGLAETQYF
.,TRBD1,TRBV6-1,TRBJ1-2,TGTGCCAGCAGTGAAGCGCTAGGACAGGGGGGTTATGGCTACACCTTC,CASSEALGQGGYGYTF
.,TRBD1,TRBV25-1,TRBJ1-6,TGTGCCAGCAGTGAAGGGGACAGGGACCCACCCCTCCACTTT,CASSEGDRDPPLHF
.,TRBD1,TRBV4-2,TRBJ2-4,TGTGCCAGCAGCCAAGATGGGACAGGGTCCCAATGGGGGAGAAACATTCAGTACTTC,CASSQDGTGSQWGRNIQYF
.,.,TRBV27,TRBJ2-7,TGTGCCAGCAGTTCCGCGGGCGGGACAGCTTACGAGCAGTACTTC,CASSSAGGTAYEQYF
.,TRBD2,TRBV7-3,TRBJ2-2,TGTGCCAGCAGCTCCCAGGGACTAGCGGGGGGGCCCGGCGGGGAGCTGTTTTTT,CASSSQGLAGGPGGELFF
once,.,TRBV29-1,TRBJ1-3,TGCAGCGCCGTGGAGGGAGTGAGCTCTGGAAACACCATATATTTT,CSAVEGVSSGNTIYF
.,TRBD1,TRBV5-1,TRBJ2-2,TGCGCCAGCAGCTCCCGACAGGGGGCTGCCGGGGAGCTGTTTTTT,CASSSRQGAAGELFF
.,.,TRBV7-2,TRBJ2-5,TGTGCCAGCAGCAGGGGGGGGGAGACCCAGTACTTC,CASSRGGETQYF
few,.,TRBV19,TRBJ1-1,TGTGCCAGTAGCCTAGGGGTTGGCACTGAAGCTTTCTTT,CASSLGVGTEAFF
.,.,TRBV27,TRBJ1-4,TGTGCCAGCAGGTTCGGGGGGCGCAATCAACTGTTTTTT,CASRFGGRNQLFF
once,.,TRBV7-8,TRBJ1-2,TGTGCCAGCAGCTCTTCCCCCAAACAGGCGAACTATGGCTACACCTTC,CASSSSPKQANYGYTF
few,.,TRBV5-1,TRBJ2-5,TGCGCCAGCAGCTTGGTACTAGGACGTCAGGCCGAGACCCAGTACTTC,CASSLVLGRQAETQYF
.,TRBD2,TRBV11-2,TRBJ2-5,TGTGCCAGCAGCCCCCCCGGTCGGGGACTAGCGGGGAAAGAGACCCAGTACTTC,CASSPPGRGLAGKETQYF
.,.,TRBV19,TRBJ1-1,TGTGCCAGTAGTCCCCACCCAGATGGGAACACTGAAGCTTTCTTT,CASSPHPDGNTEAFF
.,TRBD1,TRBV7-3,TRBJ1-5,TGTGCCAGCAGCTTAAATGGGCAGGGGGCTCGGCAGCCCCAGCATTTT,CASSLNGQGARQPQHF
.,.,TRBV7-8,TRBJ1-6,TGTGCCAGCAGCTTCCAGGGTTATAATTCACCCCTCCACTTT,CASSFQGYNSPLHF
.,.,TRBV7-9,TRBJ2-5,TGTGCCAGCAGCCCACAGGGAGAGACCCAGTACTTC,CASSPQGETQYF
.,TRBD1,TRBV12-5,TRBJ2-4,TGTGCTAGTGGTTTGGACCTGACAGGGGGGACCAAAAACATTCAGTACTTC,CASGLDLTGGTKNIQYF
.,.,TRBV7-9,TRBJ1-1,TGTGCCAGCAGCTTTATCGGGGTAGGGACTGAAGCTTTCTTT,CASSFIGVGTEAFF
few,TRBD2,TRBV7-9,TRBJ2-1,TGTGCTAGCAGCTTACGTCTGGGAGCGGGGGGGCATGGGAATGAGCAGTTCTTC,CASSLRLGAGGHGNEQFF
.,TRBD2,TRBV5-4,TRBJ2-3,TGTGCCAGCAGGAGCACTAGCGGGGGACCAGATACGCAGTATTTT,CASRSTSGGPDTQYF
.,.,TRBV6-5,TRBJ1-1,TGTGCCAGCAGTTACTCGGGAGAAAAGGGGGTAGCTTTCTTT,CASSYSGEKGVAFF
.,TRBD1,TRBV6-1,TRBJ2-7,TGTGCCAGCTACGGTGGGACAGGATCGAGGGAGCAGTACTTC,CASYGGTGSREQYF
once,.,TRBV29-1,TRBJ2-3,TGCAGCGTCGCTTTCGGAGGAACCTACACAGATACGCAGTATTTT,CSVAFGGTYTDTQYF
.,TRBD2,TRBV7-2,TRBJ2-5,TGTGCCAGCAGCCAATCCACTAGCGGGGGGCACCGGACCCAGTACTTC,CASSQSTSGGHRTQYF
.,.,TRBV5-4,TRBJ2-1,TGTGCCAGCAGCCACATAGGTGGGGGGAATGAGCAGTTCTTC,CASSHIGGGNEQFF
.,TRBD2,TRBV27,TRBJ2-7,TGTGCCAGCAGTTTATCGGCGGGGGAGGAGCAGTACTTC,CASSLSAGEEQYF
.,TRBD2,TRBV29-1,TRBJ2-2,TGCAGCGTTGATAGGACTAGCAGGCCCGGGGAGCTGTTTTTT,CSVDRTSRPGELFF
.,TRBD1,TRBV7-3,TRBJ1-2,TGTGCCAGCAGGTCCGGGACAGGGGCGGACTATGGCTACACCTTC,CASRSGTGADYGYTF
.,.,TRBV11-2,TRBJ2-1,TGTGCCAGCAGTAAAGGGGCGGCCTGGGGTGAGCAGTTCTTC,CASSKGAAWGEQFF
.,.,TRBV6-1,TRBJ1-1,TGTGCCAGCAGTCACAGGGTTAACACTGAAGCTTTCTTT,CASSHRVNTEAFF
.,.,TRBV10-3,TRBJ2-3,TGTGCCATCAATGAGGTCCCGGCAGATACGCAGTATTTT,CAINEVPADTQYF
.,TRBD1,TRBV19,TRBJ1-2,TGTGCCAGTAGTGTTTGGACAGGGCGACCCAACTATGGCTACACCTTC,CASSVWTGRPNYGYTF
.,TRBD1,TRBV29-1,TRBJ1-3,TGCAGCGTCTCTCGGACAGGCTCTGGAAACACCATATATTTT,CSVSRTGSGNTIYF
.,.,TRBV5-4,TRBJ2-3,TGTGCCAGCAGCTTGGGTTCCATCGGAGCTACGCAGTATTTT,CASSLGSIGATQYF